This record covers a single T cell receptor beta chain. The data belong to a study of T cell responses to AZD1222 COVID-19 vaccine. Clones were read by immunoSEQ multiplex PCR, and TCRdb kept only the in-frame ones, dropping some. The profile shows 100,000 to 150,000 clones, just over 90% of them singletons. The V gene's germline CDR1 is LGHDT and CDR2 YNNKEL (reference sequence). CDR3 length: 13 amino acids. Trimming pared 3 bases from V and 7 bases from J, leaving 12 bases between. The V gene is TRBV3-1 (or the pseudogene TRBV3-2), the J gene TRBJ1-1; no clear D. Specimen: peripheral blood, collected on day 0 of AZD1222 vaccination. The source is an adult in good health. The CDR3 protein is CASSHDLADEAFF. The CDR3 coding sequence is TGTGCCAGCAGCCATGACCTGGCCGATGAAGCTTTCTTT.